Listed below are T cell receptor beta chains from one sample, sequenced in a study of molecular identifiers for immune sequencing clone quantification. One entry per CDR3 protein, called by TCRdb with MiXCR from the PCR reads. The sample has more than 550,000 distinct CDR3 sequences, approximately 24% seen once. Sequencing was performed on naive CD8+ T cells from blood, with Jurkat cell RNA spiked in. The receptors stem from a human donor in good health. Some libraries in this study had Jurkat cell RNA spiked in. CDR3s include the opening cysteine and the closing phenylalanine or tryptophan. The order of the fields is D gene, J gene, clone size, V gene, CDR3 protein, CDR3 DNA. The D gene is left open where the match is weak. The size of a clone is reported for some rows only, either as once, few or many, or as a class for expanded clones.

. TRBJ1-1 . TRBV6-6 CASSYTSNTEAFF TGTGCCAGCAGTTACACCTCGAACACTGAAGCTTTCTTT
. TRBJ2-2 . TRBV11-2 CASSLLVRTGGAGELFF TGTGCCAGCAGCTTATTGGTCCGAACAGGGGGGGCCGGGGAGCTGTTTTTT
TRBD2 TRBJ2-3 many TRBV5-1 CASSLELAARDTQYF TGCGCCAGCAGCTTGGAACTAGCGGCCCGAGATACGCAGTATTTT
TRBD1 TRBJ2-2 many TRBV5-1 CASSLVGTELTGELFF TGCGCCAGCAGCTTGGTGGGGACAGAACTCACCGGGGAGCTGTTTTTT
. TRBJ1-5 . TRBV19 CACRDGFSNQPQHF TGTGCCTGCAGGGATGGTTTTAGCAATCAGCCCCAGCATTTT
. TRBJ2-5 many TRBV7-9 CASSLDGYETQYF TGTGCCAGCAGCTTAGACGGGTACGAGACCCAGTACTTC
. TRBJ2-7 few TRBV19 CASSIEAAYEQYF TGTGCCAGTAGTATAGAAGCGGCCTACGAGCAGTACTTC
TRBD2 TRBJ2-1 few TRBV4-3 CASSQDASGVYNEQFF TGCGCCAGCAGCCAAGATGCTAGCGGGGTATACAATGAGCAGTTCTTC
. TRBJ2-5 few TRBV7-7 CASSLAQWGGETQYF TGTGCTAGCAGCTTAGCACAGTGGGGCGGAGAGACCCAGTACTTC
TRBD2 TRBJ2-1 . TRBV20-1 CSARDRLAGADNEQFF TGCAGTGCTAGAGATCGGCTAGCGGGAGCAGACAATGAGCAGTTCTTC
TRBD1 TRBJ1-2 . TRBV14 CASSQGLGTGSYGYTF TGTGCCAGCAGCCAAGGCTTAGGGACAGGGTCTTATGGCTACACCTTC
TRBD2 TRBJ2-3 many TRBV5-1 CASSLGTSRSTDTQYF TGCGCCAGCAGCCTCGGGACTAGCCGAAGCACAGATACGCAGTATTTT
. TRBJ2-2 . TRBV5-1 CASSFWDSYEYAGELFF TGCGCCAGCAGCTTCTGGGACTCATACGAGTACGCCGGGGAGCTGTTTTTT
. TRBJ2-3 many TRBV29-1 CSVPLRGGTDTQYF TGCAGCGTTCCCCTAAGGGGCGGTACAGATACGCAGTATTTT
. TRBJ2-7 many TRBV13 CASSAQRYYDEQYF TGTGCCAGCAGTGCCCAGAGGTATTACGACGAGCAGTACTTC
. TRBJ2-3 many TRBV2 CASSEALGHTDTQYF TGTGCCAGCAGTGAGGCCCTGGGACACACAGATACGCAGTATTTT
. TRBJ2-7 few TRBV6-2/TRBV6-3 CASSYSQRNEQYF TGTGCCAGCAGTTACTCGCAACGGAACGAGCAGTACTTC
. TRBJ1-5 many TRBV7-2 CASSLGEGYQPQHF TGTGCCAGCAGCTTAGGGGAGGGTTATCAGCCCCAGCATTTT
. TRBJ2-3 many TRBV5-5 CASSWGLQSTDTQYF TGTGCCAGCAGCTGGGGACTCCAGAGCACAGATACGCAGTATTTT
. TRBJ1-2 many TRBV5-6 CASSLSGGSGYTF TGTGCCAGCAGTTTATCAGGAGGGAGCGGCTACACCTTC
. TRBJ2-1 . TRBV6-1 CASRASSGPYNEQFF TGTGCCAGCAGAGCCTCGAGCGGGCCCTACAATGAGCAGTTCTTC
TRBD1 TRBJ2-2 few TRBV24-1 CATSARTGRGELFF TGTGCCACCAGTGCTCGGACAGGGCGCGGGGAGCTGTTTTTT
TRBD1 TRBJ1-5 . TRBV11-2 CASSSPDRNYSNQPQHF TGTGCCAGCAGCTCTCCGGACAGGAACTATAGCAATCAGCCCCAGCATTTT
. TRBJ1-1 . TRBV30 CAWTLGPPNTEAFF TGTGCCTGGACCCTGGGACCTCCGAACACTGAAGCTTTCTTT
TRBD2 TRBJ2-7 . TRBV20-1 CSARETTSSTYEQYF TGCAGTGCTAGAGAGACGACTAGCAGTACCTACGAGCAGTACTTC
. TRBJ1-5 many TRBV7-9 CASSLEGQPQHF TGTGCCAGCAGCTTAGAGGGTCAGCCCCAGCATTTT
TRBD1 TRBJ1-3 many TRBV5-1 CASSVDRGSGNTIYF TGCGCCAGCAGCGTGGACAGGGGTTCTGGAAACACCATATATTTT
TRBD1 TRBJ1-4 many TRBV7-6 CASSPSGGAANEKLFF TGTGCCAGCAGCCCCTCAGGGGGCGCGGCTAATGAAAAACTGTTTTTT
. TRBJ2-1 many TRBV7-8 CASSPERGHEQFF TGTGCCAGCAGCCCCGAAAGGGGCCATGAGCAGTTCTTC
TRBD2 TRBJ2-1 . TRBV4-3 CASSQASGGVSYNEQFF TGCGCCAGCAGCCAAGCAAGCGGGGGTGTTTCCTACAATGAGCAGTTCTTC
. TRBJ2-3 . TRBV6-2/TRBV6-3 CASSVVRGFTDTQYF TGTGCCAGCAGTGTGGTTCGGGGGTTCACAGATACGCAGTATTTT
. TRBJ2-5 many TRBV7-2 CASSLVVLGGPVETQYF TGTGCCAGCAGCTTAGTCGTTCTAGGGGGGCCGGTGGAGACCCAGTACTTC
. TRBJ2-7 . TRBV13 CACSLNSLTSYEQYF TGTGCCTGCAGCTTAAACAGCCTGACCTCCTACGAGCAGTACTTC
. TRBJ1-4 . TRBV7-9 CASSLREEINEKLFF TGTGCCAGCAGCTTGCGGGAGGAAATTAATGAAAAACTGTTTTTT
TRBD1 TRBJ2-2 . TRBV27 CASTLDRGNTGELFF TGTGCCAGCACCTTGGACAGGGGGAACACCGGGGAGCTGTTTTTT
. TRBJ2-3 . TRBV7-2 CARRLVVDTQYF TGTGCCCGCCGCTTAGTCGTCGATACGCAGTATTTT
. TRBJ1-1 many TRBV7-9 CASRDPNTEAFF TGTGCCAGCAGGGACCCGAACACTGAAGCTTTCTTT
. TRBJ2-5 . TRBV7-9 CAGSTDGGTYQETQYF TGTGCCGGCAGTACCGATGGGGGCACGTACCAAGAGACCCAGTACTTC
. TRBJ1-1 many TRBV20-1 CSADGLNTEAFF TGCAGTGCGGATGGTTTGAACACTGAAGCTTTCTTT
. TRBJ2-3 . TRBV6-1 CASSESGGRGVIGTDTQYF TGTGCCAGCAGTGAATCCGGGGGACGTGGGGTTATCGGCACAGATACGCAGTATTTT
. TRBJ2-3 few TRBV18 CASSPTGETSTDTQYF TGTGCCAGCTCACCAACGGGGGAAACTAGCACAGATACGCAGTATTTT